This TCR beta chain was sequenced during a study of siplizumab effects on memory and regulatory T cells. Points from the study as a whole: Suppressive activity of Tregs proliferating in siplizumab cultures remained unconfirmed. Major contributors to the alloresponse seemed to be naive T cells, which also appeared more diverse than memory cells.

Sequencing of each sample assayed approximately 10^5 TCR templates. Profiled with immunoSEQ multiplex PCR; TCRdb holds only in-frame clones, not every one. The sample records roughly 10,000 clones, around 45% being singletons. Responder and stimulator cells in the mixed lymphocyte reaction were cultured together for under 7 days at 37°C. This clone was seen only a few times. No antigen is known for it. V shed 1 base and J shed 0 bases, with 7 bases lying between them. CDR3 length: 15 residues. Germline V gene sequence: CDR1 MGHRA, CDR2 YSYEKL. This receptor was identified in a human donor in good health; the cells came from an allogeneic mixed lymphocyte reaction. The V gene is TRBV4-1, the J gene TRBJ1-3; D might be TRBD1 (6 bases). The sequenced sample consisted of CFSE-low (dividing) CD8+ T cells sorted from an allogeneic mixed lymphocyte reaction. The chain's CDR3 is CASSQGTASGNTIYF. CDR3 nucleotides: TGCGCCAGCAGCCAAGGGACAGCCTCTGGAAACACCATATATTTT.